This T cell receptor beta chain derives from a study of Ad26.COV2.S vaccination and SARS-CoV-2 variants. CDR1 is ENHRY, CDR2 SYGVKD, per germline. Unmatched junction bases numbered 4, after V lost 6 bases and J lost 0 bases. The CDR3 is 15 residues long. Sequenced by immunoSEQ multiplex PCR; TCRdb stores in-frame clones only, minus some. Seen here are roughly 180,000 clones, roughly nine tenths observed once, and the top ten hold roughly 6%. This clone has a single count. The receptor was derived from a human donor who had recovered from COVID-19. The sample was peripheral blood, taken after recovery from COVID-19. This chain uses TRBV10-3 with TRBJ1-3, with 8 bases identical to TRBD1. CDR3 residues: CAIRPGQDSGNTIYF. As DNA, the CDR3 is TGTGCCATCAGACCGGGACAGGACTCTGGAAACACCATATATTTT.